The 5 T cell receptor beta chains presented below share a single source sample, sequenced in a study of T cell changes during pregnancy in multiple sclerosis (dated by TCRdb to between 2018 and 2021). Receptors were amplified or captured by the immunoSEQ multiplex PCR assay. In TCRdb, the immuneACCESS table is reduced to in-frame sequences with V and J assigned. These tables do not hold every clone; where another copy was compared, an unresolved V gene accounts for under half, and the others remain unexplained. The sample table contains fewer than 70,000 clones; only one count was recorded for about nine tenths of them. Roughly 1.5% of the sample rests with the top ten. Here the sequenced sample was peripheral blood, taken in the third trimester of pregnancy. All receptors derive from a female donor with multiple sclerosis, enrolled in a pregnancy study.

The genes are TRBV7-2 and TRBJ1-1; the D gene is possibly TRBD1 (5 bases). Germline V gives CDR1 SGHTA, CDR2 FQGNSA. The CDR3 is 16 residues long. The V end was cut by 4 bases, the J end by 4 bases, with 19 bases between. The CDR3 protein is CASSSPGTGGTTEAFF. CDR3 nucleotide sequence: TGTGCCAGCAGCTCCCCCGGGACGGGGGGGACCACTGAAGCTTTCTTT.

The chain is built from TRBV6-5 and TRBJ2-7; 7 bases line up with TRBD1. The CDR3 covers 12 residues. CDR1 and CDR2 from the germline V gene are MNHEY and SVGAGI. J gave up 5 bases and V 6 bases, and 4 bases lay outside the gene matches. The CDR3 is CASSHRGHEQYF. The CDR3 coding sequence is TGTGCCAGCAGCCACAGGGGACACGAGCAGTACTTC.

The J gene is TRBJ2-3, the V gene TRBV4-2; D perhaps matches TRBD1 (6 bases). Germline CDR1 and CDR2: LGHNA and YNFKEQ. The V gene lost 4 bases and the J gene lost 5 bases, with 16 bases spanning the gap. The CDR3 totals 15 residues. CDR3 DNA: TGTGCCAGCAGCCCTCGTCCTGAAGGGGGAGATACGCAGTATTTT. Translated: CASSPRPEGGDTQYF.

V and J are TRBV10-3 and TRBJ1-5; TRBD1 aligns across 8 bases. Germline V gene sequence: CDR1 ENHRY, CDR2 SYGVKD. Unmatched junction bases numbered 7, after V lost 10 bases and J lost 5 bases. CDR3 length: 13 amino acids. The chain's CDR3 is CATSGGGDQPQHF. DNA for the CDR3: TGTGCCACCTCAGGGGGCGGGGATCAGCCCCAGCATTTT.

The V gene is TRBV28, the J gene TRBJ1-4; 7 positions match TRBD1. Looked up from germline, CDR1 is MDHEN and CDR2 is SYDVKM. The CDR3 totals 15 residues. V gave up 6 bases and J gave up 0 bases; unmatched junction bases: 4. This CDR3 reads CASRGTDATNEKLFF. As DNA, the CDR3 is TGTGCCAGCAGAGGGACAGACGCAACTAATGAAAAACTGTTTTTT.